This TCR beta chain emerged from a study of somatic mutations in cytotoxic T cells in rheumatoid arthritis. CDR3 length: 15 residues. The V segment lost 2 bases and the J segment 4 bases; nucleotides outside the gene matches: 7. Germline V gene lookup returns CDR1 SGHTA and CDR2 FQGNSA. As concerns this clone: Its antigen is not known.

Profiled with immunoSEQ multiplex PCR; TCRdb holds only in-frame clones, not every one. The sample includes 14,000 or so clones, 65% to 80% of them seen just once. General study findings and limits: Between rheumatoid arthritis patients and age-matched healthy controls, CD8+ T-cell clonality showed no significant difference. Per patient, the largest CD8+ clone was found to exceed 20% of CD8+ cells in about an eighth of the roughly 65 cases.

The sample comprised CD8+ T cells sorted from blood. This clonotype originated in an adult with rheumatoid arthritis. The rearrangement uses TRBV7-2 and TRBJ2-5; TRBD2 aligns across 7 bases. The CDR3 sequence: CASSLKGLVRETQYF. The CDR3 DNA reads as TGTGCCAGCAGCTTAAAAGGACTAGTCAGAGAGACCCAGTACTTC.